This T cell receptor (beta chain) originates from a study of blood T cell dynamics during melanoma immunotherapy. CDR1 SQVTM and CDR2 ANQGSEA come from the germline V gene. V was pared by 4 bases and J by 1 base, with 10 bases between. This CDR3 is 13 amino acids long. Time point meaning: week 3, after first cycle of checkpoint inhibitor. Blood was drawn before treatment and at week 3 after checkpoint blockade. This clone was seen a handful of times. A fixed DNA input of around 0.35 ug was used per bulk PBMC sample. Some clones are missing from TCRdb's copy, which holds only in-frame ones; the method was immunoSEQ multiplex PCR. Here the sample spans more than 10,000 clones, around 80% being singletons.

The chain recombines TRBV29-1 with TRBJ1-1; maybe TRBD1 (5 bases). Sequences were derived from blood, sampled from a patient treated with checkpoint blockade. This sequence was found in a human donor with melanoma. The CDR3 spells CSVVGRGNTEAFF. The DNA of the CDR3 is TGCAGCGTTGTGGGTAGGGGGAACACTGAAGCTTTCTTT. The entire variable domain, with the rest obtained from reference TRBV29-1 and TRBJ1-1, is as follows: SAVISQKPSRDICQRGTSLTIQCQVDSQVTMMFWYRQQPGQSLTLIATANQGSEATYESGFVIDKFPISRPNLTFSTLTVSNMSPEDSSIYLCSVVGRGNTEAFFGQGTRLTVV.